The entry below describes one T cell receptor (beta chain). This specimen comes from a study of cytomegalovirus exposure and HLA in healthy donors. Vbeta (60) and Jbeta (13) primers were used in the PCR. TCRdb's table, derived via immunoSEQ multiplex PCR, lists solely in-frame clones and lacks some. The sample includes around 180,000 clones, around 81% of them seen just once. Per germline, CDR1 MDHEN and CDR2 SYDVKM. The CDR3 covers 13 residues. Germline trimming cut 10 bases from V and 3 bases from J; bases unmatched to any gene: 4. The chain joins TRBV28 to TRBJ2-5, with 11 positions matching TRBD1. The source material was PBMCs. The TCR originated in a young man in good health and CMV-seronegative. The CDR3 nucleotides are TGTGCCACGGGGACAGGGGGGGAAGAGACCCAGTACTTC. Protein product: CATGTGGEETQYF.